This TCR beta chain was sequenced in a study of T cell repertoires in cytomegalovirus infection. The study's findings and limits: Clonotype analysis showed dominance of the ex vivo response by HLA-C-restricted CMV-specific TCR beta clonotypes.

Losses at the gene ends were 5 bases for V and 7 bases for J; bases not matched to a gene: 9. Germline V gene lookup returns CDR1 MNHEY and CDR2 SMNVEV (reference sequence). CDR3 size: 16 residues. TCRdb re-called the reads through MiXCR, storing one row per CDR3 protein. The table includes about 830,000 distinct CDR3 sequences, 30% to 35% detected once. A word on this clonotype: What it binds is unknown.

The TCR was taken from a human donor in good health (CMV status not recorded). Some clones in this sample may be carry-over from other donors' samples. Sequences were derived from cultured CD8+ T cells from PBMCs, sampled from culture after CMV antigen stimulation. The rearrangement joins TRBV27 to TRBJ2-6, with 9 bases fitting TRBD1. The CDR3 DNA reads TGTGCCAGCAGTCGGGACAGGGCTCTGGGCGCCAACGTCCTGACTTTC. Protein product: CASSRDRALGANVLTF.